The 2 T cell receptor beta chains given below trace back to one sample, sequenced in a study of CD8+CD57+ T cells in acquired aplastic anemia. Investigators profiled TCR beta VDJ and CDR3 from genomic DNA template. TCRdb processed the reads anew with MiXCR; each CDR3 protein has one entry. The sample has 450,000 to 600,000 distinct CDR3 sequences, around 32% seen once. All sequencing subjects had displayed CD8+CD57+ cell expansion on flow cytometry. The sample was sorted CD4+, CD8+, or CD8+CD57+ T cells (not recorded which) from PBMCs. All receptors derive from a human donor with aplastic anemia.

The gene calls are TRBV20-1 and TRBJ1-1, with D perhaps matching TRBD1 (6 bases). The germline V and J ends were trimmed by 0 bases and 5 bases, with 13 bases remaining between them. In germline, CDR1 is DFQATT, CDR2 SNEGSKA (reference sequence). The CDR3 length is 14 residues. CDR3: CSAREEGQGTEAFF. The CDR3 DNA follows: TGCAGTGCTAGAGAGGAGGGACAAGGGACTGAAGCTTTCTTT.

This clonotype was seen more than once but under ten times. One end of the junction fails to match germline, which may point to a read error. V is TRBV7-7 and J is TRBJ2-7; 10 bases map to TRBD2. Per germline, CDR1 SSHAT and CDR2 FNYEAQ (reference sequence). The CDR3 totals 15 residues. The CDR3 bases are TGTGCTAGCAGCATCAGCGGGGGGGCGGCCTACGAGCAGTACTTC. Translation: CASSISGGAAYEQYF.